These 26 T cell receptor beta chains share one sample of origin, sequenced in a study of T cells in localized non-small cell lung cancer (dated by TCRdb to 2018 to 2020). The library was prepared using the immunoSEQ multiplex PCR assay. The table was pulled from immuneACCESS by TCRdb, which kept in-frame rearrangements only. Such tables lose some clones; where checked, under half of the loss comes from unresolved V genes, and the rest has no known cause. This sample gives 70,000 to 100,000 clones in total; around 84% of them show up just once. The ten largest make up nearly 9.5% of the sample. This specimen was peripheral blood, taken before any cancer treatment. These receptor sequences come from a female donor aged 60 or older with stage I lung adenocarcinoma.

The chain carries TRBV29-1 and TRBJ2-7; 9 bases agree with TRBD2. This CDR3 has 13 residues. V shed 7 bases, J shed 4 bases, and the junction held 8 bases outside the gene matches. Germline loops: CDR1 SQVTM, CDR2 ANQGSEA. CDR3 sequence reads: CSGSAGGGYEQYF. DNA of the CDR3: TGCAGCGGCTCAGCGGGAGGCGGATACGAGCAGTACTTC.

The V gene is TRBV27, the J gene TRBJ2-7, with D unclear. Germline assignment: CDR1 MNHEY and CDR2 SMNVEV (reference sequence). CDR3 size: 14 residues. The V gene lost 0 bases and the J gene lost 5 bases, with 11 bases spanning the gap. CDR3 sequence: CASSLSPGSHEQYF. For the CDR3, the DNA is TGTGCCAGCAGTTTATCCCCGGGTAGCCACGAGCAGTACTTC.

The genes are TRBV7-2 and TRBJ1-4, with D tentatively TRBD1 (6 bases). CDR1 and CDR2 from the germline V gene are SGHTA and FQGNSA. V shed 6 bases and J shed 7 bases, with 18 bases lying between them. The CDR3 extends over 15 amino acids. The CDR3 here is CASSTGRGTFEKLFF. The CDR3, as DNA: TGTGCCAGCAGTACCGGCAGGGGCACATTTGAAAAACTGTTTTTT.

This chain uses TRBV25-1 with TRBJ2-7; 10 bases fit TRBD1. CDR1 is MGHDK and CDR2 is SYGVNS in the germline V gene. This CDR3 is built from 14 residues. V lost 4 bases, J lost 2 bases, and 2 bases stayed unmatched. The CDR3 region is CASSAGQGAYEQYF. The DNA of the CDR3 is TGTGCCAGCAGTGCTGGACAGGGGGCCTACGAGCAGTACTTC.

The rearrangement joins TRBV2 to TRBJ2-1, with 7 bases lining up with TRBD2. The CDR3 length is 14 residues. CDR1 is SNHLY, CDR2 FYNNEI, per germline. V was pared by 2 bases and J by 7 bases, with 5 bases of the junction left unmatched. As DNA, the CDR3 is TGTGCCAGCAGTGAAAACCGGGGAGGGAATGAGCAGTTCTTC. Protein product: CASSENRGGNEQFF.

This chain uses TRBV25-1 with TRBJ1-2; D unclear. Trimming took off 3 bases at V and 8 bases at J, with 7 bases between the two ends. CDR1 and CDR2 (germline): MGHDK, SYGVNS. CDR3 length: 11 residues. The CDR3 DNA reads TGTGCCAGCAGTGAGCTGGGAGGCTACACCTTC. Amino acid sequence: CASSELGGYTF.

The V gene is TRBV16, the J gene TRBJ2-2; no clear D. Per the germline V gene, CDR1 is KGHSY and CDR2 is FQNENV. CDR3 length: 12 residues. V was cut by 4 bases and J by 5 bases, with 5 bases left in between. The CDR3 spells CASSRPTGELFF. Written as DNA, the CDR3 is TGTGCCAGCAGCCGACCGACCGGGGAGCTGTTTTTT.

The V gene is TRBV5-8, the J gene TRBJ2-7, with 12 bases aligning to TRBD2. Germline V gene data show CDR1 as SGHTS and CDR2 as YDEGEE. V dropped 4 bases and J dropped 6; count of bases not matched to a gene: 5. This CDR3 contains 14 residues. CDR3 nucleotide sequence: TGTGCCAGCAGCCTACTAGCGGGGGGAGGCGAGCAGTACTTC. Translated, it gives CASSLLAGGGEQYF. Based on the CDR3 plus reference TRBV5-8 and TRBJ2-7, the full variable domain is EAGVTQSPTHLIKTRGQQATLRCSPISGHTSVYWYQQALGLGLQFLLWYDEGEERNRGNFPPRFSGRQFPNYSSELNVNALELEDSALYLCASSLLAGGGEQYFGPGTRLTVT.

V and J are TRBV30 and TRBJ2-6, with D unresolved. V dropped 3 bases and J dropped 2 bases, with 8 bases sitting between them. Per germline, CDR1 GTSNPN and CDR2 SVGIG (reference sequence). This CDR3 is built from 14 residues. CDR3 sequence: CAWRAEPGANVLTF. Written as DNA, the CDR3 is TGTGCCTGGAGGGCGGAACCTGGGGCCAACGTCCTGACTTTC.

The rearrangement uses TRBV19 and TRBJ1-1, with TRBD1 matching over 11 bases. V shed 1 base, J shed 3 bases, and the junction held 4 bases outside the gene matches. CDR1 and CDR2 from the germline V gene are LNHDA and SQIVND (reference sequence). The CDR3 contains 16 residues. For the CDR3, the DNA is TGTGCCAGTAGTATAGGGACAGGGGGCGCGGACACTGAAGCTTTCTTT. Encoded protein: CASSIGTGGADTEAFF.

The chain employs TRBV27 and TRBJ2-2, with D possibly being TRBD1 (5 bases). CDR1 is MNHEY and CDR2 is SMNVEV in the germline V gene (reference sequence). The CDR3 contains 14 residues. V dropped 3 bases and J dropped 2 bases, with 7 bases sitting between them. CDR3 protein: CASSLTDNTGELFF. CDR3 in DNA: TGTGCCAGCAGTTTGACAGACAACACCGGGGAGCTGTTTTTT.

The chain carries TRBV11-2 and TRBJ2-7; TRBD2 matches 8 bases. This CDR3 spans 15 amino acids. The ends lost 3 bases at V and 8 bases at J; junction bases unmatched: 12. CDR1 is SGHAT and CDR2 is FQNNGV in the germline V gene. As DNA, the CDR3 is TGTGCCAGCAGCTTCAGGGCGGGGGGCTACGACAAGCAGTACTTC. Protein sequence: CASSFRAGGYDKQYF.

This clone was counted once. CDR3 sequence reads: CASGYRVKTSGGTDTQYF. CDR3 nucleotide sequence: TGTGCTAGTGGATACCGTGTTAAGACTAGCGGGGGCACAGATACGCAGTATTTT. The rearrangement joins TRBV12-5 to TRBJ2-3, with 11 bases identical to TRBD2. This CDR3 is 18 amino acids long. The junction had 12 bases not matched to a gene; V was cut back by 6 bases and J by 1 base. Germline V gene sequence: CDR1 LGHNT, CDR2 FRNRAP.

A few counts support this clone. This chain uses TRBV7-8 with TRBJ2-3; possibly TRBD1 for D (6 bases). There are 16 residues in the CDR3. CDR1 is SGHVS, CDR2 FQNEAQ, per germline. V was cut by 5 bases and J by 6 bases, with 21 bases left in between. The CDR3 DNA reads TGTGCCAGCAGCGCATGGACAGTACCAAGTTATGATACGCAGTATTTT. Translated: CASSAWTVPSYDTQYF.

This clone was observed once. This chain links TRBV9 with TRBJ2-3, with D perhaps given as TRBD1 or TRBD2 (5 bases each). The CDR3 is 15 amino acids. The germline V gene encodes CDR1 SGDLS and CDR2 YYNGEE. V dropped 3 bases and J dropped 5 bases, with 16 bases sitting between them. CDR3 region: CASSALGDARDTQYF. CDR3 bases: TGTGCCAGCAGCGCCCTCGGGGACGCACGAGATACGCAGTATTTT.

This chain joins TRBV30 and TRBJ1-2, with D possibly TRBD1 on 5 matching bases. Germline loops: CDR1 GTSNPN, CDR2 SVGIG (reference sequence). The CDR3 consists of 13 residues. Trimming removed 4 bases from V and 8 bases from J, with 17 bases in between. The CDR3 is CAWKVEGTRGYTF. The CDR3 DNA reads TGTGCCTGGAAAGTGGAGGGGACTCGGGGCTACACCTTC.

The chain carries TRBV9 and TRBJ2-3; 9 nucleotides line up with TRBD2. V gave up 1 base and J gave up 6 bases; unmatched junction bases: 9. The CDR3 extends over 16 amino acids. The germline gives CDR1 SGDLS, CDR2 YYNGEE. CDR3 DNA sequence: TGTGCCAGCAGCGTACTAGGACTAGCGTATGGGGATACGCAGTATTTT. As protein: CASSVLGLAYGDTQYF.

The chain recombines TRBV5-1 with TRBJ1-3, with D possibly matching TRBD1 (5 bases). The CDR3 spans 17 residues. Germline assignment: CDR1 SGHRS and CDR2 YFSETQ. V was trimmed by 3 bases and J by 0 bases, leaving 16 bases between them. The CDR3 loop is CASSWSSGRSSGNTIYF. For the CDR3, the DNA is TGCGCCAGCAGCTGGAGCTCAGGGCGAAGCTCTGGAAACACCATATATTTT.

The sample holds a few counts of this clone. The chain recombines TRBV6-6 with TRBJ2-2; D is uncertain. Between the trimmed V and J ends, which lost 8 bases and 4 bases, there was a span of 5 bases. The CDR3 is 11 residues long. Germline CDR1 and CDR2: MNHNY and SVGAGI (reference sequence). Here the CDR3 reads CASRSTGELFF. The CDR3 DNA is TGTGCCAGCCGAAGCACCGGGGAGCTGTTTTTT.

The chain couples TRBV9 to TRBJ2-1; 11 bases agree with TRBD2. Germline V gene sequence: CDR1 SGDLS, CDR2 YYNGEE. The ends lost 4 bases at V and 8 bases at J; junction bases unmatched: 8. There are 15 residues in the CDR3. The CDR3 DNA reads TGTGCCAGCAGCTTAACTAGCGGGAGTGATCATGAGCAGTTCTTC. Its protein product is CASSLTSGSDHEQFF.

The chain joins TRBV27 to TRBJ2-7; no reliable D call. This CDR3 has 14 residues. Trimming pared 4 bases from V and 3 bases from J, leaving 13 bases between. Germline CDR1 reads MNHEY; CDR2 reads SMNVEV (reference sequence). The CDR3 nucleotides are TGTGCCAGCAGTTCGGGCCCTATCCGCTACGAGCAGTACTTC. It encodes CASSSGPIRYEQYF.

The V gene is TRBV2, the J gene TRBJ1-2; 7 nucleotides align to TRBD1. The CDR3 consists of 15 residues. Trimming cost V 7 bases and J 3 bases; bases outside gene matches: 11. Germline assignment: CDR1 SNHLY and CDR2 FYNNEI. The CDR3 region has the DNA TGTGCCAGCACCAGAGGGGAGGGGGCGGACTATGGCTACACCTTC. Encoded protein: CASTRGEGADYGYTF.

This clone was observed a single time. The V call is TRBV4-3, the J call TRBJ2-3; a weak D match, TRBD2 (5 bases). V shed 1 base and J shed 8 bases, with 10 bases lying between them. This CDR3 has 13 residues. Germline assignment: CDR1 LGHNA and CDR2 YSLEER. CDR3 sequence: CASSQVHRGTQYF. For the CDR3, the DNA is TGCGCCAGCAGCCAAGTGCACCGGGGTACGCAGTATTTT.

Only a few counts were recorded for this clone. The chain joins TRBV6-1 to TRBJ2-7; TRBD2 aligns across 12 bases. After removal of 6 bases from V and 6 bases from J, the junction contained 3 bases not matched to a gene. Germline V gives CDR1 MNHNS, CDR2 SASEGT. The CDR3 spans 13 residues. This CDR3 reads CASRTSGRIEQYF. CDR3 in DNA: TGTGCCAGCAGGACTAGCGGGAGAATCGAGCAGTACTTC.

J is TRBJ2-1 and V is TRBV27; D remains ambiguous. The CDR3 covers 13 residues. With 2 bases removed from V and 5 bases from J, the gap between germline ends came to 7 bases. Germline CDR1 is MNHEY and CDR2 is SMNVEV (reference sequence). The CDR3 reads CASSLNAHNEQFF. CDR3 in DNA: TGTGCCAGCAGTTTAAACGCGCACAATGAGCAGTTCTTC.

This CDR3 is CASSAGTAGYTF. DNA for the CDR3: TGTGCCAGTAGTGCCGGGACGGCTGGCTACACCTTC. The chain carries TRBV19 and TRBJ1-2; D may be TRBD1 (5 bases). The V and J ends lost 5 bases and 7 bases respectively, with 11 bases between them. This CDR3 contains 12 residues. Germline-derived CDR1 and CDR2 are LNHDA and SQIVND (reference sequence). Together with reference TRBV19 and TRBJ1-2, the CDR3 gives the full variable domain: DGGITQSPKYLFRKEGQNVTLSCEQNLNHDAMYWYRQDPGQGLRLIYYSQIVNDFQKGDIAEGYSVSREKKESFPLTVTSAQKNPTAFYLCASSAGTAGYTFGSGTRLTVV.